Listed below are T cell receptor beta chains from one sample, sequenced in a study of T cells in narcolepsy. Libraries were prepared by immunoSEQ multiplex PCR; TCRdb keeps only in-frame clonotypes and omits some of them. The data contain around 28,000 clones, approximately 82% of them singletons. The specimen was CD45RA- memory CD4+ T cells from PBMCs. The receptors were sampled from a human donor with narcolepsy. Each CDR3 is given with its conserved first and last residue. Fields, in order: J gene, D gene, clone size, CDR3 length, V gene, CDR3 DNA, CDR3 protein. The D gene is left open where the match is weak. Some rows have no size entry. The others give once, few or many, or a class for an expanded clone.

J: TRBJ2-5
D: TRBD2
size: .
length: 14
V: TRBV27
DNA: TGTGCCAGCAGTTTATTCCCCGGGAGGGAGACCCAGTACTTC
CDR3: CASSLFPGRETQYF

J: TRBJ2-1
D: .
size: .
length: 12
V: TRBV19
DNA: TGTGCCAGTAGTGCTCTAGGAGGTGAGCAGTTCTTC
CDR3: CASSALGGEQFF

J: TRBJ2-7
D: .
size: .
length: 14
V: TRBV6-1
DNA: TGTGCCAGCACCCAGTCCCGCGGAACCTACGAGCAGTACTTC
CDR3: CASTQSRGTYEQYF

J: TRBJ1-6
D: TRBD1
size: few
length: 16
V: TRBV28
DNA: TGTGCCAGCAGCTTGCTTGGGACAGGGCAAGGTTCGCCCCTCCACTTT
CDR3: CASSLLGTGQGSPLHF

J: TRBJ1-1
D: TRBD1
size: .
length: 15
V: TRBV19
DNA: TGTGCCAGTAGTTCAAGAGGGACAGAGAACACTGAAGCTTTCTTT
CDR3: CASSSRGTENTEAFF

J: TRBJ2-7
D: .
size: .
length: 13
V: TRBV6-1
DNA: TGTGCCAGCAGAACCGGGGCTAACTACGAGCAGTACTTC
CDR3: CASRTGANYEQYF

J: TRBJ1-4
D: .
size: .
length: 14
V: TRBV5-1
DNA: TGCGCCAGCAGGCCGGGACCGACTAATGAAAAACTGTTTTTT
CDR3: CASRPGPTNEKLFF

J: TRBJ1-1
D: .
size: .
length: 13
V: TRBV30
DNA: TGTGCCTGGAGTGTTCAGGAGAACACTGAAGCTTTCTTT
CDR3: CAWSVQENTEAFF

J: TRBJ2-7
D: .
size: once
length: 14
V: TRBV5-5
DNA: TGTGCCAGCAGAACAGGGTTAACGGCGGGGGAGCAGTACTTC
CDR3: CASRTGLTAGEQYF

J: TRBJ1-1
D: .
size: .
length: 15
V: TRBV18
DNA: TGTGCCAGCTCACCCTCGGGGGGGGCGATCACTGAAGCTTTCTTT
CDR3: CASSPSGGAITEAFF

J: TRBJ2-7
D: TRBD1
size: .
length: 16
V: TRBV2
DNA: TGTGCCAGCAGCATGTCCGACACCGGGACAGATTACGAGCAGTACTTC
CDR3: CASSMSDTGTDYEQYF

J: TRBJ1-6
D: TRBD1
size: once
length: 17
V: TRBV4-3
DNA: TGCGCCAGCAGCCAAGATGGTCCAGGGGGCCATAATTCACCCCTCCACTTT
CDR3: CASSQDGPGGHNSPLHF

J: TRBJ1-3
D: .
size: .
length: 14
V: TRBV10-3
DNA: TGTGCCGCCCATGGGGGGACCTCTGGAAACACCATATATTTT
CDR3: CAAHGGTSGNTIYF

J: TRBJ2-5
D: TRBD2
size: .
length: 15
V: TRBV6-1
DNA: TGTGCCAGCAGTGAATTTCTAGCGGGGGGAGAGACCCAGTACTTC
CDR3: CASSEFLAGGETQYF

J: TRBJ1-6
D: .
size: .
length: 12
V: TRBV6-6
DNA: TGTGCCAGCACAGGGGATAATTCACCCCTCCACTTT
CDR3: CASTGDNSPLHF

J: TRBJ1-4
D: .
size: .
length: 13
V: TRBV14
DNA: TGTGCCAGCAGCCAACAGGGTCCTGAAAAACTGTTTTTT
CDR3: CASSQQGPEKLFF

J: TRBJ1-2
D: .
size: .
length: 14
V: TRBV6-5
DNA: TGTGCCAGCAGTTACCAGCAAGGGTCGTGGGGCTACACCTTC
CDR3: CASSYQQGSWGYTF

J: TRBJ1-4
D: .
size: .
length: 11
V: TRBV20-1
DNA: TGCAGTGCCGCCCGCGTTGAAAAACTGTTTTTT
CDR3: CSAARVEKLFF

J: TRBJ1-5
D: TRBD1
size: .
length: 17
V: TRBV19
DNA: TGTGCCAGTAGTATGGTAGGGGGGACAGGGTGGGATCAGCCCCAGCATTTT
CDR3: CASSMVGGTGWDQPQHF

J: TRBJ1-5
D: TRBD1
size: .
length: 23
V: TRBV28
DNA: TGTGCCAGCAGTCCGCCCCCCCAGGGGCGACAGGGATCGGGGTGGTTGGGCAATCAGCCCCAGCATTTT
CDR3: CASSPPPQGRQGSGWLGNQPQHF

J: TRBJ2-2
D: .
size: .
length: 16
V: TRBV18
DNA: TGTGCCAGCTCACCGATGGACCGAGCGAACACCGGGGAGCTGTTTTTT
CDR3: CASSPMDRANTGELFF

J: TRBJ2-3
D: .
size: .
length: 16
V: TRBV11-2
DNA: TGTGCCAGCAGCTTAGACAGGGGAGGTGGCACAGATACGCAGTATTTT
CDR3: CASSLDRGGGTDTQYF

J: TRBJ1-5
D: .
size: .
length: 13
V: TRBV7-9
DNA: TGTGCCAGCAGCTTTGGCGACAATCAGCCCCAGCATTTT
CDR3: CASSFGDNQPQHF

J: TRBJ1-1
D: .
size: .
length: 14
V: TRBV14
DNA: TGTGCCAGCAGTCTCCAGACAGGAAGCACTGAAGCTTTCTTT
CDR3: CASSLQTGSTEAFF

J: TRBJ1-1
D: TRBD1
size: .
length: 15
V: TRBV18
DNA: TGTGCCAGCTCCAAAACCGGACAGGGGAGGACTGAAGCTTTCTTT
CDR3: CASSKTGQGRTEAFF

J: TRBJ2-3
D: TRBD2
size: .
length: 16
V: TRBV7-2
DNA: TGTGCCAGCAGCCCATCTAGCGGGGGGGCGAGGGATACGCAGTATTTT
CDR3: CASSPSSGGARDTQYF